Presented here are 23 T cell receptor beta chains from one specimen sequenced in a study of cytomegalovirus exposure and HLA in healthy donors. Researchers ran the PCR with 60 Vbeta and 13 Jbeta primers. Data came from immunoSEQ multiplex PCR; TCRdb stores just in-frame clones and leaves some out. The sample lists around 110,000 clones; approximately 81% were seen once. Sequenced sample: PBMCs. The origin of the receptors is a young man in good health and CMV-seropositive.

This chain uses TRBV4-3 with TRBJ2-7; 10 bases map to TRBD1. V lost 1 base to trimming and J lost 7 bases; unmatched junction nucleotides: 13. This CDR3 comprises 17 residues. The germline CDR1 and CDR2 sequences are LGHNA and YSLEER. In nucleotides, the CDR3 is TGCGCCAGCAGCCAAGGGATTTTACGACAGGGGGCCAATGAGCAGTACTTC. This gives the protein CASSQGILRQGANEQYF.

This clone was counted a single time. A read error may account for a junction end that differs from germline. The chain uses TRBV4-2 and TRBJ2-6; TRBD1 might be the D (6 bases). This CDR3 is 16 amino acids long. Germline V CDR1 and CDR2: LGHNA, YNFKEQ. CDR3 residues: CASSSAQGSGANGLTF. The CDR3 DNA reads as TGTGCCAGCAGCTCCGCCCAGGGGTCTGGGGCCAACGGCCTGACTTTC.

V gene TRBV7-2 combines with J gene TRBJ2-2, with 8 bases aligning to TRBD1. The germline CDR1 and CDR2 sequences are SGHTA and FQGNSA. V dropped 3 bases and J dropped 5; count of bases not matched to a gene: 5. CDR3 size: 15 residues. CDR3 sequence: CASSFRQGRTGELFF. The CDR3 DNA reads as TGTGCCAGCAGCTTCCGACAGGGGAGAACCGGGGAGCTGTTTTTT.

The gene calls are TRBV7-9 and TRBJ2-3; the D gene is possibly TRBD2 (6 bases). The CDR3 is 16 amino acids. The V and J ends lost 5 bases and 2 bases respectively, with 17 bases between them. Germline V gives CDR1 SEHNR, CDR2 FQNEAQ (reference sequence). CDR3 in amino acids: CASSTSRTTLTDTQYF. The CDR3 DNA sequence: TGTGCCAGCAGCACTTCTCGGACTACCCTCACAGATACGCAGTATTTT.

V usage is TRBV9 and J usage is TRBJ2-7; 7 bases are shared with TRBD2. CDR3 length equals 14 residues. Germline V CDR1 and CDR2: SGDLS, YYNGEE. Trimming took 2 bases from V and 4 from J; bases not matched to a gene: 6. The CDR3 DNA sequence: TGTGCCAGCAGCGTCGGACTAGGAGGTTACGAGCAGTACTTC. Translation: CASSVGLGGYEQYF.

The genes are TRBV29-1 and TRBJ2-5, with D hard to call. CDR1 is SQVTM, CDR2 ANQGSEA, per germline. V was shortened by 2 bases and J by 5 bases, with 9 bases between the two germline ends. This CDR3 region has 12 residues. CDR3 in DNA: TGCAGCGTTGAATCTAACTGGGAGACCCAGTACTTC. It translates to CSVESNWETQYF. The whole variable domain, remainder taken from reference TRBV29-1 and TRBJ2-5, is SAVISQKPSRDICQRGTSLTIQCQVDSQVTMMFWYRQQPGQSLTLIATANQGSEATYESGFVIDKFPISRPNLTFSTLTVSNMSPEDSSIYLCSVESNWETQYFGPGTRLLVL.

CDR3 DNA: TGCGCCAGCAGCCCAGACCAGGGTCAGGAAAAACTGTTTTTT. As protein: CASSPDQGQEKLFF. The chain combines TRBV5-1 with TRBJ1-4, with D tentatively TRBD1 (5 bases). Per germline, CDR1 SGHRS and CDR2 YFSETQ. The V and J ends lost 4 bases and 8 bases respectively, with 15 bases between them. The CDR3 has 14 amino acids.

The V gene is TRBV13, the J gene TRBJ2-7; D gene ambiguous. CDR1 is PRHDT and CDR2 is FYEKMQ in the germline V gene (reference sequence). V was trimmed by 5 bases and J by 2 bases, leaving 13 bases between them. The CDR3 consists of 14 residues. The CDR3 DNA reads TGTGCCAGCAGCCCTCCCGTGGCAACCTACGAGCAGTACTTC. It yields the protein CASSPPVATYEQYF.

The chain joins TRBV7-9 to TRBJ2-1; perhaps TRBD2 as D (5 bases). Per the germline V gene, CDR1 is SEHNR and CDR2 is FQNEAQ (reference sequence). This CDR3 contains 15 residues. Trimming pared 5 bases from V and 3 bases from J, leaving 14 bases between. CDR3 nucleotides: TGTGCCAGCAGCCCGGCGGGCGAAATCTACAATGAGCAGTTCTTC. The encoded protein is CASSPAGEIYNEQFF.

This rearrangement joins TRBV4-1 to TRBJ1-1, with D possibly TRBD1 on 6 matching bases. CDR1 and CDR2 from the germline V gene are MGHRA and YSYEKL. Deletions cut 0 bases from V and 0 bases from J, with 17 bases between. The CDR3 is 18 amino acids. The CDR3 loop is CASSQDSPGQLLNTEAFF. In DNA form, the CDR3 reads TGCGCCAGCAGCCAAGATTCCCCGGGACAACTGCTGAACACTGAAGCTTTCTTT.

The chain combines TRBV29-1 with TRBJ1-2; D is ambiguous. This CDR3 region has 11 residues. With 4 bases removed from V and 4 bases from J, the gap between germline ends came to 7 bases. Per germline, CDR1 SQVTM and CDR2 ANQGSEA. The CDR3 DNA reads TGCAGCGTTGCAGAGGCCTATGGCTACACCTTC. Protein product: CSVAEAYGYTF.

The V gene is TRBV2, the J gene TRBJ2-5; 7 nucleotides agree with TRBD1. CDR3 length: 11 residues. In germline, CDR1 is SNHLY, CDR2 FYNNEI. V was pared by 6 bases and J by 5 bases, with 0 bases of the junction left unmatched. In DNA form, the CDR3 reads TGTGCCAGCAGCAGGGGGGAGACCCAGTACTTC. It yields the protein CASSRGETQYF.

V gene TRBV27 combines with J gene TRBJ1-1; no firm D call. With 7 bases removed from V and 2 bases from J, the gap between germline ends came to 14 bases. The germline gives CDR1 MNHEY, CDR2 SMNVEV (reference sequence). The CDR3 totals 14 residues. The CDR3 sequence is CASNFAGVNTEAFF. CDR3 nucleotides: TGTGCCAGCAATTTCGCGGGTGTCAACACTGAAGCTTTCTTT.

The sample holds one count of this clone. The rearrangement joins TRBV7-9 to TRBJ2-4; 8 bases are a match to TRBD1. The V segment lost 0 bases and the J segment 3 bases; nucleotides outside the gene matches: 7. Germline-derived CDR1 and CDR2 are SEHNR and FQNEAQ (reference sequence). The CDR3 consists of 17 residues. CDR3 sequence: CASSLALGQGGKNIQYF. The DNA of the CDR3 is TGTGCCAGCAGCTTAGCGCTAGGACAGGGCGGCAAAAACATTCAGTACTTC.

V usage is TRBV18 and J usage is TRBJ2-5; D not certain. V dropped 8 bases and J dropped 1 base, with 14 bases sitting between them. Germline assignment: CDR1 KGHSH and CDR2 LQKENI. The CDR3 is 14 amino acids. In DNA form, the CDR3 reads TGTGCCAGCCACCAAGCCCGTACCCAAGAGACCCAGTACTTC. Translated: CASHQARTQETQYF.

The chain links TRBV25-1 to TRBJ2-5; TRBD2 is a possible D gene (6 bases). The CDR3 contains 17 residues. Germline CDR1 is MGHDK and CDR2 is SYGVNS. V was shortened by 2 bases and J by 2 bases, with 18 bases between the two germline ends. The CDR3 spells CASSEIGWGGPQETQYF. For the CDR3, the DNA is TGTGCCAGCAGTGAAATCGGTTGGGGAGGCCCTCAAGAGACCCAGTACTTC.

This chain's CDR3 is CASSSLWVAGPTNEQFF. CDR3 nucleotide sequence: TGTGCCAGCAGTTCCTTATGGGTAGCGGGGCCTACGAATGAGCAGTTCTTC. The chain is built from TRBV28 and TRBJ2-1, with TRBD2 identical over 8 bases. Germline CDR1 reads MDHEN; CDR2 reads SYDVKM. V gave up 4 bases and J gave up 7 bases; unmatched junction bases: 15. This CDR3 region has 17 residues.

This clone was detected only once. The chain combines TRBV7-3 with TRBJ2-7, with 9 bases aligning to TRBD1. J gave up 5 bases and V 5 bases, and 4 bases lay outside the gene matches. The germline CDR1 and CDR2 sequences are SGHTA and FQGTGA. This CDR3 has 13 residues. The CDR3, as DNA: TGTGCCAGCAGCCGGGGACAGGGCAACGAGCAGTACTTC. Amino acids: CASSRGQGNEQYF. Full variable domain (rest looked up from reference TRBV7-3 and TRBJ2-7): GAGVSQTPSNKVTEKGKYVELRCDPISGHTALYWYRQSLGQGPEFLIYFQGTGAADDSGLPNDRFFAVRPEGSVSTLKIQRTERGDSAVYLCASSRGQGNEQYFGPGTRLTVT.

This clone was seen only once. This chain links TRBV6-1 with TRBJ1-5, with D hard to call. Between the trimmed V and J ends, which lost 6 bases and 6 bases, there was a span of 12 bases. CDR3 length equals 13 residues. Germline CDR1 and CDR2: MNHNS and SASEGT. The CDR3 DNA reads as TGTGCCAGCAGAGTCTCAGGTGGTCAGCCCCAGCATTTT. As protein: CASRVSGGQPQHF.

The chain combines TRBV9 with TRBJ2-1; no definite D call. Germline-derived CDR1 and CDR2 are SGDLS and YYNGEE. V dropped 4 bases and J dropped 4 bases, with 15 bases sitting between them. This CDR3 has 15 amino acids. CDR3 coding DNA: TGTGCCAGCAGCCCTGGTACATCCAGGTACAATGAGCAGTTCTTC. Translation: CASSPGTSRYNEQFF.

This clone has only a few counts. This chain links TRBV29-1 with TRBJ2-3, with 7 bases matching TRBD2. V lost 7 bases to trimming and J lost 4 bases; unmatched junction nucleotides: 11. In germline, CDR1 is SQVTM, CDR2 ANQGSEA. The CDR3 has 14 residues. Here the CDR3 DNA reads TGCAGCGGAACAACTAGCGCGTGGGCAGATACGCAGTATTTT. This translates into CSGTTSAWADTQYF.

The chain carries TRBV6-5 and TRBJ2-3; tentatively, D is TRBD1 (5 bases). Per germline, CDR1 MNHEY and CDR2 SVGAGI. The CDR3 has 15 residues. V was trimmed by 7 bases and J by 0 bases, leaving 14 bases between them. The CDR3 DNA reads as TGTGCCAGCACAGGGAAAGCACCTAGCACAGATACGCAGTATTTT. Translating gives CASTGKAPSTDTQYF.

The rearrangement links TRBV6-6 to TRBJ1-2, with 8 bases aligning to TRBD1. This CDR3 is 13 amino acids long. Trimming cost V 0 bases and J 7 bases; bases outside gene matches: 1. The germline gives CDR1 MNHNY, CDR2 SVGAGI (reference sequence). The CDR3 DNA sequence: TGTGCCAGCAGTTACTCGACAGGGGTTGGCTACACCTTC. Protein product: CASSYSTGVGYTF.